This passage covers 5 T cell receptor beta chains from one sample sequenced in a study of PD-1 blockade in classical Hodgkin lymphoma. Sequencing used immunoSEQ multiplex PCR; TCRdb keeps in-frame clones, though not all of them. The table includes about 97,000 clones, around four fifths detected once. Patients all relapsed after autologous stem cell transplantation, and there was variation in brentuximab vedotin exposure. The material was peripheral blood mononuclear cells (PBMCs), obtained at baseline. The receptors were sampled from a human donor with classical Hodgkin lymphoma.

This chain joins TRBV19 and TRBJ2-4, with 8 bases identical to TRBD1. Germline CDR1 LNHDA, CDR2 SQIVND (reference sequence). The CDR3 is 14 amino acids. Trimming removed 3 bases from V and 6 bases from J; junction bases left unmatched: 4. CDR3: CASSIGQGVNIQYF. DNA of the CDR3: TGTGCCAGTAGTATCGGACAGGGAGTAAACATTCAGTACTTC.

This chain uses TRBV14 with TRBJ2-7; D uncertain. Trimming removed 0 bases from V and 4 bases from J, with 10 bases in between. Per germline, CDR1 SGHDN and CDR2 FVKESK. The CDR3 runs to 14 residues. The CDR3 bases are TGTGCCAGCAGCCAAGAACTGGGTTTTTACGAGCAGTACTTC. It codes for CASSQELGFYEQYF.

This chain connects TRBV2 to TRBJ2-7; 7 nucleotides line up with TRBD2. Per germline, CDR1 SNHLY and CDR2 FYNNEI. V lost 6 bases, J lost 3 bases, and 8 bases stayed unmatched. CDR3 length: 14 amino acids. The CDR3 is CASRRAGEYYEQYF. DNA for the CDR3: TGTGCCAGCAGAAGGGCGGGAGAGTACTACGAGCAGTACTTC.

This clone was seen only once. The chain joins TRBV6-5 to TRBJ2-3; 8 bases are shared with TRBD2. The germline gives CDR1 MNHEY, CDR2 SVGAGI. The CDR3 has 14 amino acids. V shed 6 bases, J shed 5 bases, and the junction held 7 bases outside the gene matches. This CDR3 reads CASRTGLAGDTQYF. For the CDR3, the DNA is TGTGCCAGCAGAACTGGGCTAGCGGGAGATACGCAGTATTTT.

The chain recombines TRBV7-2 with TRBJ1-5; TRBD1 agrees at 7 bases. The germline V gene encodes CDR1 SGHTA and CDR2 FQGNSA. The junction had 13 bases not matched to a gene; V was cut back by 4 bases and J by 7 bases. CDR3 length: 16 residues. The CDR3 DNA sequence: TGTGCCAGCAGCTCCCGGGACAGAGGGCCGGGGCAGCCCCAGCATTTT. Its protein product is CASSSRDRGPGQPQHF.